This entry is about one T cell receptor beta chain. This clonotype appeared once. The antigen it recognizes is unknown. A junction end diverges from the germline sequence, so it may reflect a read error. This specimen belongs to a study of T cell repertoires in cytomegalovirus infection (dated by TCRdb to the late 2010s). About the study as a whole: Peptide stimulations targeted recently identified HLA-C-restricted CMV epitopes, whose presentation resists viral immunomodulation, together with well-studied HLA-B-restricted epitopes. Because public TCR beta signatures pointed to carriage of CMV infection together with the matching HLA type, the HLA type of each donor mattered for the analysis.

The treatment or condition label corresponds to: in vitro stimulation with specific CMV peptide epitopes to enrich CMV-specific T cells. General conclusions and limits of the study: In both this cohort and an independent roughly 350-donor cohort, the cumulative frequency of public TCR beta family members distinguished carriers of CMV infection plus the relevant HLA type. The ex vivo response was dominated by HLA-C-restricted CMV-specific TCR beta clonotypes, which also provided the single most frequent clonotype in two of eight donors.

From its cysteine to its phenylalanine, the CDR3 spans 16 amino acids. The entry retains the CDR3 DNA only, 48 bases that are in frame from base 1. CDR1 and CDR2, per the germline V gene, are SGHTA and FQGTGA. TCRdb shows the sequencer as Illumina HiSeq 1500. TCRdb took the public reads, trimmed them with fastp at Q25, ran MiXCR for clone calling and kept in-frame beta chains. Each CDR3 protein gets just one entry, which takes the most common genes and DNA from the rows behind it. The sample has approximately 1,000,000 distinct CDR3 sequences on record, 31% of them singletons. The ten largest clonotypes hold 10% to 15% of the sample.

Material: cultured CD8+ T cells from PBMCs, obtained from culture after CMV antigen stimulation. This clonotype originated in a human donor in good health (CMV status not recorded). Some clones in this sample may be carry-over from other donors' samples. The rearranged chain carries TRBV7-3 and TRBJ2-3; 9 bases in between match TRBD2. The DNA sequence is TGTGCCAGCAGCTTAACAGCGGGGGGTCTCACAGATATGCAGTATTTT. Its coded protein is CASSLTAGGLTDMQYF.